A selection of T cell receptor beta chains follows, all from one sample in a study of identical twins. TCRdb re-called the 5' RACE reads through MiXCR, storing one row per CDR3 protein. The sample shows under 400,000 distinct CDR3 sequences, about 10% of them seen only once. Sequences were obtained from naive T cells sorted from blood. All receptors come from a woman aged 50 to 60 in good health. Each CDR3 is given with its conserved first and last residue. Size is omitted from some rows. Given values are once, few, many or a class for expanded clones.

>TRBJ2-1|.|TRBV6-6
CASYVRDRSNNEQFF
>TRBJ2-1|few|TRBV6-5
CASSYGLSSYNEQFF
>TRBJ2-6|few|TRBV6-2/TRBV6-3
CASAGGANVLTF
>TRBJ2-7|.|TRBV2
CASSGTGVEQYF
>TRBJ2-1|few|TRBV20-1
CSARGKIIYNEQFF
>TRBJ1-1|.|TRBV5-1
CASSLEGGYPMRAFF
>TRBJ2-7|.|TRBV9
CASSVDGTSGSYEQYF
>TRBJ1-4|.|TRBV28
CASSLTGTGIEKLFF
>TRBJ1-1|many|TRBV20-1
CSARDKADAEAFF
>TRBJ1-5|.|TRBV6-1
CATRSGTGDGSNQPQHF
>TRBJ2-7|.|TRBV4-1
CASSQDLDHTSYEQYF
>TRBJ2-1|many|TRBV20-1
CSARGSVDNEQFF
>TRBJ2-2|few|TRBV6-6
CASSDGAGTGELFF
>TRBJ2-1|few|TRBV10-2
CASSVTGLGSEQFF
>TRBJ2-5|many|TRBV20-1
CSARKETQYF
>TRBJ1-3|.|TRBV30
CAWSRQGGTIYF
>TRBJ2-1|.|TRBV29-1
CSVERSGSMNEQFF
>TRBJ2-2|many|TRBV12-3/TRBV12-4
CASSLILRSGHTGELFF
>TRBJ2-2|many|TRBV15
CATSRDPTGELFF
>TRBJ2-3|many|TRBV5-1
CASRRGGLAEHTDTQYF
>TRBJ1-1|few|TRBV5-1
CASSLIVSFHTEAFF
>TRBJ2-7|many|TRBV27
CASSFLGPYEQYF
>TRBJ2-1|few|TRBV5-1
CASSLAGVAYNEQFF
>TRBJ2-2|many|TRBV14
CASSLGLSSTGELFF
>TRBJ2-1|many|TRBV6-5
CASSYLAGGPGEQFF
>TRBJ2-2|few|TRBV7-9
CASSPPPGSGRTGELFF
>TRBJ1-2|many|TRBV29-1
CSVDGGYTF
>TRBJ2-1|few|TRBV15
CATISQGVHRSYNEQFF
>TRBJ2-3|few|TRBV14
CASSHRTSGRSDTQYF
>TRBJ2-3|.|TRBV20-1
CSARRTGITDTQYF
>TRBJ1-1|.|TRBV4-2
CASSRGYRPNTEAFF
>TRBJ2-1|few|TRBV20-1
CSARDPGTSYNEQFF
>TRBJ2-3|many|TRBV11-1
CASSLAGADTQYF
>TRBJ2-3|few|TRBV9
CASSVGAGTDTQYF
>TRBJ2-1|few|TRBV27
CASSPKHPGSIHNEQFF
>TRBJ2-7|.|TRBV3-1
CASSPYGTSSYEQYF
>TRBJ2-6|few|TRBV6-5
CASSSQRASGANVLTF
>TRBJ1-5|many|TRBV20-1
CSARGRGDQPQHF
>TRBJ2-7|many|TRBV12-3/TRBV12-4
CASTPTAGSSYEQYF
>TRBJ2-5|.|TRBV10-3
CAISEPATGSGETQYF
>TRBJ2-1|few|TRBV12-3/TRBV12-4
CASSARGGPVIEQFF